The 15 T cell receptor beta chains below come from one sample, sequenced in a study of blood T cell repertoires in COVID-19. The repertoire was sequenced with immunoSEQ multiplex PCR; TCRdb's copy has only in-frame clones and lacks some. The sample includes around 280,000 clones, under 90% seen only once; the top ten take over 8.5%. Sequencing was carried out using peripheral blood. The receptors derive from a woman aged 25-40 years with COVID-19, enrolled during active disease.

The chain uses TRBV2 and TRBJ1-1, with TRBD1 matching 9 bases. The germline CDR1 and CDR2 sequences are SNHLY and FYNNEI. The CDR3 is made up of 15 amino acids. V dropped 7 bases and J dropped 5; count of bases not matched to a gene: 11. CDR3 DNA: TGTGCCAGCAAGGAACAGGGGGCCGTAGGAACTGAAGCTTTCTTT. It encodes CASKEQGAVGTEAFF.

The gene calls are TRBV7-2 and TRBJ2-3; 11 bases align to TRBD2. CDR3 length: 16 residues. CDR1 is SGHTA, CDR2 FQGNSA, per germline. Trimming cost V 5 bases and J 3 bases; bases outside gene matches: 7. CDR3 sequence reads: CASSGGTSGVTDTQYF. CDR3 in DNA: TGTGCCAGCAGCGGCGGGACTAGCGGTGTAACAGATACGCAGTATTTT.

V gene TRBV11-2 combines with J gene TRBJ1-1; D uncertain. This CDR3 spans 11 amino acids. Germline loops: CDR1 SGHAT, CDR2 FQNNGV. V was clipped by 5 bases and J by 3 bases, with 4 bases between them. The CDR3 DNA sequence: TGTGCCAGCAGCCAGGACACTGAAGCTTTCTTT. Its protein product is CASSQDTEAFF.

The chain has TRBV2 and TRBJ2-3, with a possible D match to TRBD1 (7 bases). The CDR3 sequence is 15 residues long. Germline V gives CDR1 SNHLY, CDR2 FYNNEI. V was trimmed by 11 bases and J by 4 bases, leaving 22 bases between them. CDR3 in DNA: TGTGCCGGACAAAGAGGGGGCGGGACTTCAGATACGCAGTATTTT. It encodes CAGQRGGGTSDTQYF.

The CDR3 is CASSPGGEGRNSPLHF. The CDR3 DNA sequence: TGTGCCAGCAGCCCGGGGGGCGAAGGGCGCAATTCACCCCTCCACTTT. This sequence joins TRBV7-6 and TRBJ1-6; tentative D call: TRBD1 (6 bases). Trimming shortened V by 5 bases and J by 7 bases, and 18 bases separated the two germline ends. The length of the CDR3 is 16 residues. The germline V gene encodes CDR1 SGHVS and CDR2 FNYEAQ. Full variable domain (missing parts from reference TRBV7-6 and TRBJ1-6): GAGVSQSPRYKVTKRGQDVALRCDPISGHVSLYWYRQALGQGPEFLTYFNYEAQQDKSGLPNDRFSAERPEGSISTLTIQRTEQRDSAMYRCASSPGGEGRNSPLHFGNGTRLTVT.

The chain joins TRBV11-2 to TRBJ2-3; a possible D gene is TRBD2 (6 bases). The germline V gene encodes CDR1 SGHAT and CDR2 FQNNGV. V dropped 5 bases and J dropped 2 bases, with 14 bases sitting between them. CDR3 length equals 15 residues. The CDR3 loop is CASSLTAGHTDTQYF. CDR3 bases: TGTGCCAGCAGCCTAACAGCGGGTCACACAGATACGCAGTATTTT.

This chain joins TRBV29-1 and TRBJ2-1; 7 positions match TRBD1. There are 10 residues in the CDR3. V was pared by 8 bases and J by 14 bases, with 9 bases of the junction left unmatched. CDR1 SQVTM and CDR2 ANQGSEA come from the germline V gene. The CDR3 nucleotides are TGCAGCACCCGACAGGGCGCTGAGTTCTTC. As protein: CSTRQGAEFF.

This clone was seen only once. Other DNA sequences of this sample code for an identical CDR3. The chain has TRBV2 and TRBJ2-5; the match to TRBD2 covers 11 bases. The germline V gene has CDR1 SNHLY and CDR2 FYNNEI. The CDR3 consists of 14 residues. The V and J ends lost 4 bases and 5 bases, in that order; junction bases with no gene match: 3. CDR3 amino acids: CASSGLAGQETQYF. CDR3 in DNA: TGTGCCAGCAGTGGACTAGCGGGACAGGAGACCCAGTACTTC.

Here the CDR3 reads CASRDREHEQYF. For the CDR3, the DNA is TGTGCCAGCCGGGACAGGGAACACGAGCAGTACTTC. V gene TRBV19 combines with J gene TRBJ2-7; 9 bases are shared with TRBD1. The germline CDR1 and CDR2 sequences are LNHDA and SQIVND (reference sequence). V was clipped by 9 bases and J by 5 bases; unmatched bases: 5. The CDR3 covers 12 residues.

The genes are TRBV7-9 and TRBJ2-3; TRBD2 agrees at 9 bases. Looked up from germline, CDR1 is SEHNR and CDR2 is FQNEAQ (reference sequence). This CDR3 comprises 17 residues. V was clipped by 7 bases and J by 2 bases; unmatched bases: 13. CDR3 in DNA: TGTGCCAGCACCCCGACCCCTAGCGGGGTCCCCACAGATACGCAGTATTTT. It encodes CASTPTPSGVPTDTQYF.

The rearrangement uses TRBV18 and TRBJ2-5; D is possibly TRBD2 (6 bases). This CDR3 has 18 amino acids. V lost 0 bases, J lost 7 bases, and 24 bases lay in between. Germline loops: CDR1 KGHSH, CDR2 LQKENI. The CDR3 bases are TGTGCCAGCTCACCACCGAACTTGAAAGTCGGGGGAGCGGGGACCCAGTACTTC. Protein: CASSPPNLKVGGAGTQYF.

The rearrangement links TRBV10-3 to TRBJ1-2, with TRBD1 as a possible D gene (5 bases). CDR3 length equals 15 residues. V was trimmed by 0 bases and J by 0 bases, leaving 8 bases between them. Germline V gene sequence: CDR1 ENHRY, CDR2 SYGVKD. The CDR3, as DNA: TGTGCCATCAGTGAGTCGGGAGGGGCTAACTATGGCTACACCTTC. Amino acids: CAISESGGANYGYTF.

The chain is built from TRBV7-6 and TRBJ2-3, with 9 bases lining up with TRBD2. CDR3 length equals 17 residues. J was trimmed by 2 bases and V by 4 bases; bases with no gene match: 10. The germline V gene encodes CDR1 SGHVS and CDR2 FNYEAQ. CDR3 nucleotide sequence: TGTGCCAGCAGCTCCGAGCGGGGGGCAGCTCTCACAGATACGCAGTATTTT. Its translation is CASSSERGAALTDTQYF.

This chain connects TRBV21-1 to TRBJ1-2. TRBV21-1 is reported as a pseudogene. The CDR3 has 16 residues. CDR3 in amino acids: CASSKVLDWEKSGYTF. The CDR3 nucleotides read TGTGCCAGCAGCAAAGTTCTGGATTGGGAGAAGAGTGGCTACACCTTC.

The V and J genes are TRBV6-5 and TRBJ2-1; maybe TRBD1 (6 bases). The CDR3 length is 14 residues. Germline loops: CDR1 MNHEY, CDR2 SVGAGI. Trimming shortened V by 2 bases and J by 6 bases, and 11 bases separated the two germline ends. The CDR3 region is CASSYQGMVNEQFF. The CDR3 coding sequence is TGTGCCAGCAGTTACCAGGGGATGGTCAATGAGCAGTTCTTC.